Presented here are 3 T cell receptor beta chains from one specimen sequenced in a study of T cells in Graves' hyperthyroidism and ophthalmopathy. Regions amplified from RNA transcripts were the TCR beta CDR3 regions. With the HTBI primer set, the TCR CDR3 went through a first round of RT-PCR. TCRdb ran MiXCR on the multiplex PCR reads and lists one entry per CDR3 protein. The sample holds some 98,000 distinct CDR3 sequences, roughly 40% seen once. The sample consisted of peripheral blood or thyroid tissue (not recorded which). The receptor set was obtained from a woman in her 30s with Graves' hyperthyroidism.

This clonotype was counted many times. The chain has TRBV24-1 and TRBJ2-3; 9 bases line up with TRBD1. Germline values: CDR1 KGHDR, CDR2 SFDVKD. The CDR3 totals 18 residues. Trimming took 1 base from V and 2 from J; bases not matched to a gene: 9. CDR3 loop: CATSDFGVRDRDTDTQYF. DNA of the CDR3: TGTGCCACCAGTGATTTTGGGGTTAGGGACAGGGACACAGATACGCAGTATTTT.

This clonotype was recorded at least ten times. V and J are TRBV20-1 and TRBJ1-5; 7 bases fit TRBD1. This CDR3 is 16 amino acids long. With V trimmed by 4 bases and J by 2 bases, 11 bases remained unmatched. Germline-derived CDR1 and CDR2 are DFQATT and SNEGSKA (reference sequence). The CDR3 DNA follows: TGCAGTGCTATCAGGACAGGAAAAGGAGGCAATCAGCCCCAGCATTTT. Translating gives CSAIRTGKGGNQPQHF.

V and J are TRBV7-2 and TRBJ1-4; the match to TRBD1 covers 10 bases. The V and J ends lost 5 bases and 7 bases, in that order; junction bases with no gene match: 13. The CDR3 has 17 amino acids. CDR1 and CDR2 (germline): SGHTA, FQGNSA. CDR3 sequence: CASSPGMMGQGSEKLFF. The CDR3, as DNA: TGTGCCAGCAGCCCTGGGATGATGGGACAGGGGAGTGAAAAACTGTTTTTT.